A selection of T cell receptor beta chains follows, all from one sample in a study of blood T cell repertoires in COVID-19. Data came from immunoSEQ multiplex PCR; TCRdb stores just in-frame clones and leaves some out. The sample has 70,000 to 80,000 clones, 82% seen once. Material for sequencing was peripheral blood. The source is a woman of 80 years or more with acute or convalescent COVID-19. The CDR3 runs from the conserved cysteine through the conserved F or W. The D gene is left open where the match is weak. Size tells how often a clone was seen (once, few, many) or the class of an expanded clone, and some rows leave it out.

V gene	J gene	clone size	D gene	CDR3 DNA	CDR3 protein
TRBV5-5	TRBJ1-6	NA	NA	TGTGCCAGCAGCTTGGATTCTCTAGGGGGCTCCTATAATTCACCCCTCCACTTT	CASSLDSLGGSYNSPLHF
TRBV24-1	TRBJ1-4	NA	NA	TGTGCCACAGCAGAGGGTGGGAGTGAAAAACTGTTTTTT	CATAEGGSEKLFF
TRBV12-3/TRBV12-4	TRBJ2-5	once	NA	TGTGCCAGCAGTTTATCAGGGAAAGAGACCCAGTACTTC	CASSLSGKETQYF
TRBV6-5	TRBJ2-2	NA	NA	TGTGCCAGCAGGCGGTGGGGCGCAAACACCGGGGAGCTGTTTTTT	CASRRWGANTGELFF
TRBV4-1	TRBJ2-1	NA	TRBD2	TGCGCCAGCAGCCAAGGTCGTCCAGGGACTAGCGCGACCGTTAGCTCCTACAATGAGCAGTTCTTC	CASSQGRPGTSATVSSYNEQFF
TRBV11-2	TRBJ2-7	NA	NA	TGTGCCAGCAGCCACTACGAGCAGTACTTC	CASSHYEQYF
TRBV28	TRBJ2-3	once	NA	TGTGCCAGCAGTTTATGGTCGCCTAGCGAAGGCTACACAGATACGCAGTATTTT	CASSLWSPSEGYTDTQYF
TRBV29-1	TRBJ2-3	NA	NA	TGCAGCGTTGAAGCGCGAGGGACAACCACAGATACGCAGTATTTT	CSVEARGTTTDTQYF
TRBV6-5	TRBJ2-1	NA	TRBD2	TGTGCCAGCAGTTACTCCCCGGGACTAGTTTCCAATGAGCAGTTCTTC	CASSYSPGLVSNEQFF
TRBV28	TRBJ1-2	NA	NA	TGTGCCAGCAGTTCTATCGGGGATTATACACGCATAATAAACTATGGCTACACCTTC	CASSSIGDYTRIINYGYTF
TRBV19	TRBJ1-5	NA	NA	TGTGCCAGTAGAAACTCAGGCTTTGGGAATCAGCCCCAGCATTTT	CASRNSGFGNQPQHF
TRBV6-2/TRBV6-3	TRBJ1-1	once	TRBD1	TGTGCCAGCAGTGGGACCGGGACAGGGGTCGGGTACACTGAAGCTTTCTTT	CASSGTGTGVGYTEAFF
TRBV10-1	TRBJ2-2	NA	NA	TGCGCCAGCAGTGAAAAATGGGAGCACGGGGAGCTGTTTTTT	CASSEKWEHGELFF
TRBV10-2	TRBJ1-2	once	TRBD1	TGCGCCAGCAGCTACAGGGGGCAAGGCTACACCTTC	CASSYRGQGYTF
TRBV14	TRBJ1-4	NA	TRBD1	TGTGCCAGCAGCAACTTAATCGGGGGACAGGGAGCTGAAAAACTGTTTTTT	CASSNLIGGQGAEKLFF
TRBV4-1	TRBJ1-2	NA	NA	TGCGCCAGCAGCCAAGATAGGGGTGACAGCTCCTATGGCTACACCTTC	CASSQDRGDSSYGYTF
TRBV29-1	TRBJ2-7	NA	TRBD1	TGCAGCGTTGGACAGGGCAGGTCCTACGAGCAGTACTTC	CSVGQGRSYEQYF
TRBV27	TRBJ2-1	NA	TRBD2	TGTGCCAGCAGTTTACGACGACTAGCGGGAATCGACAATGAGCAGTTCTTC	CASSLRRLAGIDNEQFF
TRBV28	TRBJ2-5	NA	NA	TGTGCCAGCAGCCCCCCAGGGAAGGGGTTCCAAGAGACCCAGTACTTC	CASSPPGKGFQETQYF
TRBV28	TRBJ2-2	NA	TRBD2	TGTGCCAGCAGTCTTCCTGGGACTACCCACACCGGGGAGCTGTTTTTT	CASSLPGTTHTGELFF
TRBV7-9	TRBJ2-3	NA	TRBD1	TGTGCCAGCAGCCCCCACCACAGGGGTGCTAGCACAGATACGCAGTATTTT	CASSPHHRGASTDTQYF
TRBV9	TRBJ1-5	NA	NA	TGTGCCAGCAGCCCCGGACTGAACAATCAGCCCCAGCATTTT	CASSPGLNNQPQHF
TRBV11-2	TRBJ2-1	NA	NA	TGTGCCAGCAGCTTAGTTGGCAGGGTGAATGAGCAGTTCTTC	CASSLVGRVNEQFF
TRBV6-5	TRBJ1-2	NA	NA	TGTGCCAGCAGTTACAGGCAGGGTCTAGGAGGCTACACCTTC	CASSYRQGLGGYTF
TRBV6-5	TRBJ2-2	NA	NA	TGTGCCAGCAGCGGGGGTACCGGGGAGCTGTTTTTT	CASSGGTGELFF
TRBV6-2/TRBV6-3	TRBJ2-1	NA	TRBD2	TGTGCCAGCAGTCCGGCGGCGGGAGGTCAAAGGTTCTTC	CASSPAAGGQRFF
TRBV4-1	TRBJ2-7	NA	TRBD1	TGCGCCAGCAGCCACCCGGGACAGAGCTCCTACGAGCAGTACTTC	CASSHPGQSSYEQYF
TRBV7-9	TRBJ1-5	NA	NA	TGTGCCAGCAGCCCGGGTGGCAGGGACAATCAGCCCCAGCATTTT	CASSPGGRDNQPQHF
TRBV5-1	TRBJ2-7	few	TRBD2	TGCGCCAGCAGCTCGTCTAGCGGGAGCTCCTACGAGCAGTACTTC	CASSSSSGSSYEQYF
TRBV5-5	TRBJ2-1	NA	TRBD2	TGTGCCAGCAGCTCCGGGACTAGTTACAATGAGCAGTTCTTC	CASSSGTSYNEQFF
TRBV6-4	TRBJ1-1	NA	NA	TGTGCCAGCAGTGACTCAAACAGGGCCACTGAAGCTTTCTTT	CASSDSNRATEAFF
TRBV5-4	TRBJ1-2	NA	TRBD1	TGTGCCAGCAGCTTCGACAGGGGGTATGGCTACACCTTC	CASSFDRGYGYTF
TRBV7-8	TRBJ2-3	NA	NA	TGTGCCAGCAGCTTAGTGGGGGGACGAGTAGATACGCAGTATTTT	CASSLVGGRVDTQYF
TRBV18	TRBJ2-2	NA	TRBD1	TGTGCCAGCTCAACAGGGGGTTCGTACACCGGGGAGCTGTTTTTT	CASSTGGSYTGELFF
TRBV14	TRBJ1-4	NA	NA	TGTGCCAGCAGCAGACAGAGCCTCACTAATGAAAAACTGTTTTTT	CASSRQSLTNEKLFF
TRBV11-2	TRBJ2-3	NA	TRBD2	TGTGCCAGCAGCCCTGGGGCTAGCGGCAGAGGAGATACGCAGTATTTT	CASSPGASGRGDTQYF
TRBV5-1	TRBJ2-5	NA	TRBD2	TGCGCCAGCAGCTTTGCTAGCGGGAGGGCCGGGGAGACCCAGTACTTC	CASSFASGRAGETQYF
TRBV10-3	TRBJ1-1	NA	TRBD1	TGTGCCATAACCGGGGACAGGGGATCTGAAGCTTTCTTT	CAITGDRGSEAFF
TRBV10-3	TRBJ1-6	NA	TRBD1	TGTGCCATCCAGGAGATTGGACAGGGGAATAATTCACCCCTCCACTTT	CAIQEIGQGNNSPLHF
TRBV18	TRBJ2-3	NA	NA	TGTGCCAGCTCAACTTTGCCCGGGGATACGCAGTATTTT	CASSTLPGDTQYF
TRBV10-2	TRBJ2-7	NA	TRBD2	TGCGCCAGCTCACTAGCGGGAGGGAGCGACGAGCAGTACTTC	CASSLAGGSDEQYF
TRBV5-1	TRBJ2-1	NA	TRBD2	TGCGCCAGCAATACGGTAGCGGGAGGGAATAATGAGCAGTTCTTC	CASNTVAGGNNEQFF
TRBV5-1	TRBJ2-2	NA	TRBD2	TGCGCCAGCAGCTCCGGACTAGCGGGAGGGTTTAACACCGGGGAGCTGTTTTTT	CASSSGLAGGFNTGELFF
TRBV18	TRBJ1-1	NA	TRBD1	TGTGCCAGCTCACCAAACAGGGGGAACACTGAAGCTTTCTTT	CASSPNRGNTEAFF
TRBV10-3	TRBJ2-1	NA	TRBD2	TGTGCCATCAGTGAGTCACGGGGGGGGAGCCGTTACAATGAGCAGTTCTTC	CAISESRGGSRYNEQFF
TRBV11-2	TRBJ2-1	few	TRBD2	TGTGCCAGCAGCTTAGGGACTAGCGGAGGACACTACAATGAGCAGTTCTTC	CASSLGTSGGHYNEQFF
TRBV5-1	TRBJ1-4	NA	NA	TGCGCCAGCAGTATTGGGGGCGCAACTAATGAAAAACTGTTTTTT	CASSIGGATNEKLFF
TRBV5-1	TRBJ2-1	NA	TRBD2	TGCGCCAGCAGCTTACTAGCGGGGACGTACAATGAGCAGTTCTTC	CASSLLAGTYNEQFF
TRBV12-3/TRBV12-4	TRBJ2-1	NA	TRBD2	TGTGCCAGCACCCTACTAGCGGAGCTTGAGCAGTTCTTC	CASTLLAELEQFF
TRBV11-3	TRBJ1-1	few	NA	TGTGCCAGCAGCTTAGATTTCGCGGGGCAAGCTTTCTTT	CASSLDFAGQAFF
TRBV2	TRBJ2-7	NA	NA	TGTGCCAGAAACAGGTACGAGCAGTACTTC	CARNRYEQYF